These 24 T cell receptor beta chains came from one sample sequenced in a study of blood T cell repertoires in COVID-19. Sequenced by immunoSEQ multiplex PCR; TCRdb stores in-frame clones only, minus some. The sample records roughly 160,000 clones, roughly nine tenths being singletons. Material for sequencing was peripheral blood. The receptors here all came from a man aged 55 to 70 with acute or convalescent COVID-19.

V and J are TRBV19 and TRBJ1-5; TRBD1 matches 8 bases. CDR1 is LNHDA, CDR2 SQIVND, per germline (reference sequence). The CDR3 totals 14 residues. V gave up 8 bases and J gave up 7 bases; unmatched junction bases: 10. The CDR3 DNA is TGTGCCAGTTGCGGCCAGGGGGCAGGGCAGCCCCAGCATTTT. Translated: CASCGQGAGQPQHF.

This chain joins TRBV2 and TRBJ1-2; maybe TRBD1 (6 bases). V lost 1 base to trimming and J lost 3 bases, with 9 bases between them. Germline CDR1 and CDR2: SNHLY and FYNNEI. The CDR3 runs to 14 residues. DNA for the CDR3: TGTGCCAGCAGTGAAGGTGGACAGCACTATGGCTACACCTTC. As protein: CASSEGGQHYGYTF.

The rearrangement joins TRBV28 to TRBJ2-2; 11 bases align to TRBD1. This CDR3 has 15 residues. CDR1 is MDHEN and CDR2 is SYDVKM in the germline V gene. J lost 6 bases, V lost 4 bases, and 4 bases had no gene match. The DNA for the CDR3 is TGTGCCAGCAGTTCGGGACAGGGGGAGGCCGGGGAGCTGTTTTTT. Encoded protein: CASSSGQGEAGELFF.

The rearrangement links TRBV11-2 to TRBJ1-2, with a possible D match to TRBD1 (5 bases). Trimming removed 1 base at V and 7 bases at J, with 16 bases between. The length of the CDR3 is 15 residues. CDR1 is SGHAT, CDR2 FQNNGV, per germline. CDR3 sequence: CASSLALSQGGGYTF. The CDR3, as DNA: TGTGCCAGCAGCTTAGCCCTGTCTCAGGGAGGTGGCTACACCTTC.

The V gene is TRBV6-5, the J gene TRBJ2-7; tentative D call: TRBD2 (6 bases). The CDR3 runs 14 residues. V was pared by 8 bases and J by 3 bases, with 17 bases between. Germline V gene lookup returns CDR1 MNHEY and CDR2 SVGAGI. The CDR3 nucleotides are TGTGCCAGCCAGGCGAGGGCGGGAAACTACGAGCAGTACGTC. Protein sequence: CASQARAGNYEQYV.

V gene TRBV7-3 combines with J gene TRBJ1-1; D is unresolved. Looked up from germline, CDR1 is SGHTA and CDR2 is FQGTGA. V was trimmed by 0 bases and J by 1 base, leaving 3 bases between them. The CDR3 is 13 amino acids. As DNA, the CDR3 is TGTGCCAGCAGCTTAACGAGGAACACTGAAGCTTTCTTT. This gives the protein CASSLTRNTEAFF.

The chain couples TRBV9 to TRBJ2-3, with D possibly being TRBD2 (5 bases). With 3 bases removed from V and 4 bases from J, the gap between germline ends came to 12 bases. CDR3 length: 14 amino acids. The germline gives CDR1 SGDLS, CDR2 YYNGEE. CDR3 nucleotide sequence: TGTGCCAGCAGCGATGTCGGAGCGGCAGATACGCAGTATTTT. This translates into CASSDVGAADTQYF.

This chain joins TRBV11-2 and TRBJ2-1; D possibly corresponds to TRBD2 (6 bases). This CDR3 region has 13 residues. V was pared by 5 bases and J by 15 bases, with 20 bases between. Germline values: CDR1 SGHAT, CDR2 FQNNGV. The CDR3 DNA reads as TGTGCCAGCAGCCTGGCCGGGAGTCCGGTCCTGTTCTTC. Amino acids: CASSLAGSPVLFF. Looking up the rest from reference TRBV11-2 and TRBJ2-1 gives the full variable domain: EAGVAQSPRYKIIEKRQSVAFWCNPISGHATLYWYQQILGQGPKLLIQFQNNGVVDDSQLPKDRFSAERLKGVDSTLKIQPAKLEDSAVYLCASSLAGSPVLFFGPGTRLTVL.

The genes are TRBV9 and TRBJ1-2; TRBD1 might be the D (6 bases). Per the germline V gene, CDR1 is SGDLS and CDR2 is YYNGEE. V was clipped by 4 bases and J by 8 bases, with 18 bases between them. The CDR3 loop spans 14 amino acids. The CDR3 region has the DNA TGTGCCAGCAGCCCAGATCCAGGGGATCTGGGCTACACCTTC. It yields the protein CASSPDPGDLGYTF.

The chain combines TRBV24-1 with TRBJ2-1; TRBD2 matches 9 bases. The V gene end was trimmed by 9 bases and the J gene end by 3 bases; junction bases not matched to a gene: 8. Looked up from germline, CDR1 is KGHDR and CDR2 is SFDVKD. The CDR3 runs 15 residues. This CDR3 is CATAGLARNYNEQFF. In nucleotides, the CDR3 is TGTGCCACCGCCGGACTAGCGAGAAACTACAATGAGCAGTTCTTC.

The chain recombines TRBV11-1 with TRBJ2-5; TRBD2 aligns across 8 bases. Germline values: CDR1 SGHAT, CDR2 FQDESV (reference sequence). V lost 5 bases, J lost 3 bases, and 5 bases stayed unmatched. CDR3 size: 14 residues. DNA for the CDR3: TGTGCCAGCAGCCCAGAGACTAGCGAAGAGACCCAGTACTTC. Translation gives CASSPETSEETQYF.

This chain uses TRBV10-2 with TRBJ2-7; 9 bases are shared with TRBD2. Germline-derived CDR1 and CDR2 are WSHSY and SAAADI. The junction had 15 bases not matched to a gene; V was cut back by 2 bases and J by 4 bases. The CDR3 length is 18 residues. CDR3 loop: CASSETIVFSGSGYEQYV. The CDR3 DNA follows: TGCGCCAGCAGTGAGACCATTGTATTTAGCGGGAGCGGTTACGAGCAGTACGTC.

The chain combines TRBV18 with TRBJ1-3, with TRBD1 as a possible D gene (5 bases). V gave up 3 bases and J gave up 0 bases, with 15 bases separating them. The germline CDR1 and CDR2 sequences are KGHSH and LQKENI. The CDR3 is 17 residues long. Here the CDR3 DNA reads TGTGCCAGCTCACCTGTTCACAGGACGAGCTCTGGAAACACCATATATTTT. Protein: CASSPVHRTSSGNTIYF.

The rearrangement joins TRBV5-5 to TRBJ2-7; D is possibly TRBD1 (6 bases). Germline V lookup: CDR1 SGHKS, CDR2 YYEKEE (reference sequence). The CDR3 sequence is 18 residues long. Trimming removed 2 bases at V and 4 bases at J, with 25 bases between. The CDR3 region has the DNA TGTGCCAGCAGCTTAAGCCTGGGGGCAGCCGTTTTGAATTACGAGCAGTACTTC. It is translated as CASSLSLGAAVLNYEQYF.

This chain links TRBV7-2 with TRBJ1-1; no clear D. V was cut by 1 base and J by 4 bases, with 7 bases left in between. Germline lookup yields CDR1 SGHTA and CDR2 FQGNSA. This CDR3 spans 13 amino acids. The CDR3 region is CASSLELVTEAFF. DNA of the CDR3: TGTGCCAGCAGCTTAGAATTAGTCACTGAAGCTTTCTTT. The full variable domain, its missing parts supplied by reference TRBV7-2 and TRBJ1-1, is GAGVSQSPSNKVTEKGKDVELRCDPISGHTALYWYRQSLGQGLEFLIYFQGNSAPDKSGLPSDRFSAERTGGSVSTLTIQRTQQEDSAVYLCASSLELVTEAFFGQGTRLTVV.

J is TRBJ2-7 and V is TRBV5-1; no reliable D call. This CDR3 has 12 residues. The V gene's germline CDR1 is SGHRS and CDR2 YFSETQ. Trimming removed 4 bases from V and 4 bases from J, with 9 bases in between. The CDR3 nucleotides read TGCGCCAGCAGCACTGAGGCTTACGAGCAGTACTTC. This gives the protein CASSTEAYEQYF.

V gene TRBV29-1 combines with J gene TRBJ1-5; 10 bases match TRBD1. Trimming at V came to 7 bases and at J to 4 bases, leaving 4 bases not matched to a gene. CDR3 length equals 13 residues. Germline lookup yields CDR1 SQVTM and CDR2 ANQGSEA. This chain's CDR3 is CSAGQGLNQPQHF. CDR3 coding DNA: TGCAGCGCGGGACAGGGGCTAAATCAGCCCCAGCATTTT.

This clone has at least ten counts. The V and J genes are TRBV5-6 and TRBJ2-3, with 9 bases identical to TRBD2. CDR3 size: 13 residues. Germline CDR1 reads SGHDT; CDR2 reads YYEEEE. Losses at the gene ends were 6 bases for V and 1 base for J; bases not matched to a gene: 0. In DNA form, the CDR3 reads TGTGCCAGCATAGCGGGGGGCACAGATACGCAGTATTTT. Encoded protein: CASIAGGTDTQYF.

This rearrangement joins TRBV5-1 to TRBJ2-7; D unclear. V lost 1 base and J lost 0, with 5 bases in between. This CDR3 is 13 amino acids long. CDR1 and CDR2 from the germline V gene are SGHRS and YFSETQ. The CDR3, as DNA: TGCGCCAGCAGCTTGACATCCTCCTACGAGCAGTACTTC. It yields the protein CASSLTSSYEQYF.

This rearrangement joins TRBV2 to TRBJ2-2, with a tentative D call TRBD2 (5 bases). Per the germline V gene, CDR1 is SNHLY and CDR2 is FYNNEI. CDR3 length: 13 residues. V shed 1 base and J shed 6 bases, with 6 bases lying between them. CDR3 bases: TGTGCCAGCAGTGAAGAGGACTCCGGGGAGCTGTTTTTT. Translated: CASSEEDSGELFF.

The chain has TRBV6-1 and TRBJ1-5; 8 bases are shared with TRBD1. This CDR3 is 18 amino acids long. Germline assignment: CDR1 MNHNS and CDR2 SASEGT. The trim removed 2 bases at V and 1 base at J, leaving 10 bases unmatched. In DNA form, the CDR3 reads TGTGCCAGCAGTGAACCCCCAGGGGGCGAACGGAGCAATCAGCCCCAGCATTTT. Protein product: CASSEPPGGERSNQPQHF.

This chain joins TRBV27 and TRBJ1-1, with 9 bases identical to TRBD1. The CDR3 runs to 13 residues. V shed 5 bases and J 7 bases; nucleotides not matched to a gene: 5. Germline V gene data show CDR1 as MNHEY and CDR2 as SMNVEV (reference sequence). CDR3 DNA sequence: TGTGCCAGCAGTCCACAGACAGGGGGTGAAGCTTTCTTT. Protein product: CASSPQTGGEAFF.

The chain recombines TRBV5-6 with TRBJ2-7; 9 positions agree with TRBD1. Germline assignment: CDR1 SGHDT and CDR2 YYEEEE. The CDR3 extends over 15 amino acids. With 5 bases clipped from V and 3 bases from J, the junction kept 9 bases outside the gene matches. The CDR3: CASSFGQGRIYEQYF. The CDR3 nucleotides are TGTGCCAGCAGTTTCGGACAGGGGCGAATCTACGAGCAGTACTTC.

This chain joins TRBV7-2 and TRBJ1-2; maybe TRBD1 (6 bases). Germline V lookup: CDR1 SGHTA, CDR2 FQGNSA. V gave up 4 bases and J gave up 2 bases, with 8 bases separating them. The CDR3 contains 13 residues. The CDR3 coding sequence is TGTGCCAGCAGCTCCAGGGGAAACTATGGCTACACCTTC. This sequence encodes CASSSRGNYGYTF.